This TCR beta chain came from a study of radiotherapy plus CTLA-4 blockade in lung cancer. Overall study results and limits: Best predicting response, reportedly, were early blood T cell clone dynamics, with interferon-beta. In blood, tumor-derived TCR clones expanded after radiotherapy plus ipilimumab.

This CDR3 has 14 amino acids. Measured with immunoSEQ multiplex PCR; TCRdb has only the in-frame clones, and not every one. The table includes 40,000 or so clones, 70% to 75% detected once. Worth noting for this clone: Its antigen remains unidentified.

The source of this sequence is a human donor with non-small cell lung cancer who had stable disease on radiotherapy plus ipilimumab. Sequenced material: peripheral blood, taken from a patient treated with radiotherapy plus ipilimumab. V usage is TRBV21-1 and J usage is TRBJ1-5. TRBV21-1 has pseudogene status. The CDR3 sequence is CASSLRGRRQPQHF. CDR3 in DNA: TGTGCCAGCAGCCTCCGGGGACGAAGGCAGCCCCAGCATTTT.